A selection of T cell receptor beta chains follows, all from one sample in a study of shared clonotypes between healthy human individuals. Profiling relied on immunoSEQ multiplex PCR, and the TCRdb table lists in-frame clones only, not all of them. The table includes fewer than 3 million clones, about 90% detected once. The material sequenced was naive CD4+ T cells from PBMCs. All receptors derive from a man between 18 and 29 years old in good health. Some clones in this sample may be carry-over from other donors' samples. The CDR3 runs from the conserved cysteine through the conserved F or W. D genes are given only for firm matches. Some rows mark clone size as missing; the rest say once, few, many or name a class of expanded clone.

D gene	clone size	V gene	J gene	CDR3 protein	CDR3 DNA
TRBD1	NA	TRBV11-2	TRBJ1-2	CASSPRQGSGYTF	TGTGCCAGCAGCCCGAGACAGGGGTCGGGCTACACCTTC
NA	NA	TRBV5-1	TRBJ2-7	CASSPTPQEESYEQYF	TGCGCCAGCAGCCCTACGCCCCAGGAAGAGTCCTACGAGCAGTACTTC
NA	NA	TRBV2	TRBJ1-4	CASRQDYNEKLFF	TGTGCCAGCAGACAGGACTATAATGAAAAACTGTTTTTT
TRBD1	NA	TRBV5-4	TRBJ2-1	CASSLGIGTGGHNEQFF	TGTGCCAGCAGCTTAGGTATTGGGACAGGGGGCCACAATGAGCAGTTCTTC
NA	NA	TRBV9	TRBJ1-4	CASSVTGATNEKLFF	TGTGCCAGCAGCGTCACAGGTGCAACTAATGAAAAACTGTTTTTT
TRBD1	NA	TRBV29-1	TRBJ2-3	CSVVPGQFRTQYF	TGCAGCGTTGTCCCGGGACAGTTTCGAACGCAGTATTTT
NA	NA	TRBV28	TRBJ1-6	CAGSFEALNSPLHF	TGTGCCGGCAGTTTTGAGGCGCTAAATTCACCCCTCCACTTT
TRBD2	NA	TRBV2	TRBJ2-7	CASSATSVRDEQYF	TGTGCCAGCAGTGCCACTAGCGTACGTGACGAGCAGTACTTC
TRBD1	NA	TRBV18	TRBJ1-2	CASSPRRQGTNYGYTF	TGTGCCAGCTCACCACGAAGACAGGGAACTAACTATGGCTACACCTTC
NA	NA	TRBV9	TRBJ2-7	CASSVSGTSYEQYF	TGTGCCAGCAGCGTTTCCGGGACCTCCTACGAGCAGTACTTC
NA	NA	TRBV7-6	TRBJ1-5	CASSLAGGSNQPQHF	TGTGCCAGCAGCTTAGCAGGGGGGAGCAATCAGCCCCAGCATTTT
NA	NA	TRBV10-3	TRBJ2-6	CAISERGTGANVLTF	TGTGCCATCAGTGAGAGGGGTACAGGGGCCAACGTCCTGACTTTC
TRBD1	NA	TRBV5-6	TRBJ2-7	CASSSSRVRQGITYEQYF	TGTGCCAGCAGCTCCTCCCGCGTTCGACAGGGGATTACGTACGAGCAGTACTTC
NA	NA	TRBV7-2	TRBJ1-1	CASSLQINTEAFF	TGTGCCAGCAGCTTACAGATCAACACTGAAGCTTTCTTT
TRBD1	NA	TRBV6-1	TRBJ2-5	CASSEGDRDQETQYF	TGTGCCAGCAGTGAAGGGGACAGGGACCAAGAGACCCAGTACTTC
NA	NA	TRBV6-5	TRBJ2-2	CASSLTTNTGELFF	TGTGCCAGCAGCCTTACTACGAACACCGGGGAGCTGTTTTTT
NA	NA	TRBV2	TRBJ2-6	CASTGGANVLTF	TGTGCCAGCACTGGGGGGGCCAACGTCCTGACTTTC
NA	once	TRBV5-1	TRBJ2-1	CASSLTRGQNNEQFF	TGCGCCAGCAGCTTGACCCGGGGGCAAAACAATGAGCAGTTCTTC
TRBD1	NA	TRBV14	TRBJ2-3	CASSRYTRDRGREDTQYF	TGTGCCAGCAGCCGGTATACCCGGGACAGGGGACGGGAAGATACGCAGTATTTT
TRBD2	NA	TRBV28	TRBJ2-1	CASSLSLAEVNEQFF	TGTGCCAGCAGTTTATCGCTAGCGGAAGTCAATGAGCAGTTCTTC
NA	NA	TRBV5-1	TRBJ2-5	CASSHREYSSRETQYF	TGCGCCAGCAGCCACCGGGAGTATTCTTCCAGAGAGACCCAGTACTTC
TRBD2	NA	TRBV15	TRBJ2-1	CATSREREVYNEQFF	TGTGCCACCAGCAGAGAGCGGGAGGTATACAATGAGCAGTTCTTC
NA	NA	TRBV2	TRBJ1-2	CASRGSRINYGYTF	TGTGCCAGCAGGGGATCAAGGATTAACTATGGCTACACCTTC
NA	NA	TRBV7-2	TRBJ1-2	CASSLEAGGYGYTF	TGTGCCAGCAGCTTAGAGGCGGGGGGCTATGGCTACACCTTC
NA	NA	TRBV2	TRBJ2-4	CASRRGGDQNIQYF	TGTGCCAGCAGGCGAGGGGGGGACCAAAACATTCAGTACTTC
NA	NA	TRBV27	TRBJ2-5	CASSLSPWTEQETQYF	TGTGCCAGCAGTTTATCCCCTTGGACAGAACAAGAGACCCAGTACTTC
TRBD2	NA	TRBV7-2	TRBJ2-5	CASRRGSQETQYF	TGTGCCAGCAGGCGGGGGTCCCAAGAGACCCAGTACTTC
TRBD2	NA	TRBV19	TRBJ2-3	CASSKLAGSRTDTQYF	TGTGCCAGTAGTAAACTAGCGGGATCTCGCACAGATACGCAGTATTTT
NA	NA	TRBV28	TRBJ2-7	CASSWAGTFYEQYF	TGTGCCAGCAGTTGGGCGGGGACCTTTTACGAGCAGTACTTC
NA	once	TRBV10-1	TRBJ1-2	CASSAGQNYGYTF	TGCGCCAGCAGCGCAGGACAGAACTATGGCTACACCTTC
TRBD2	NA	TRBV4-2	TRBJ2-3	CASSQVGVLAGATQYF	TGTGCCAGCAGCCAAGTTGGGGTACTAGCGGGAGCCACGCAGTATTTT
TRBD1	NA	TRBV18	TRBJ1-2	CASSPGTAINYGYTF	TGTGCCAGCTCACCTGGGACAGCCATTAACTATGGCTACACCTTC
TRBD2	NA	TRBV23-1	TRBJ2-1	CASSNRYGTSGNNEQFF	TGCGCCAGCAGCAACAGGTACGGGACTAGCGGGAACAATGAGCAGTTCTTC
NA	few	TRBV7-9	TRBJ1-1	CASSLGSYGEAFF	TGTGCCAGCAGCTTAGGGTCCTACGGTGAAGCTTTCTTT
NA	NA	TRBV15	TRBJ1-5	CATSRDLEGIQPQHF	TGTGCCACCAGCAGAGATTTGGAGGGTATTCAGCCCCAGCATTTT
NA	NA	TRBV7-3	TRBJ2-2	CASSLFTRANTGELFF	TGTGCCAGCAGCTTATTCACTAGGGCAAACACCGGGGAGCTGTTTTTT
NA	NA	TRBV28	TRBJ1-2	CASSLEGLNYGYTF	TGTGCCAGCAGTTTAGAAGGACTTAACTATGGCTACACCTTC
NA	NA	TRBV28	TRBJ1-2	CASSSEGRSYGYTF	TGTGCCAGCAGTTCTGAGGGGAGAAGCTATGGCTACACCTTC
NA	few	TRBV28	TRBJ1-1	CASSLIQGRAFF	TGTGCCAGCAGTTTGATACAGGGACGGGCTTTCTTT
NA	few	TRBV5-1	TRBJ1-2	CASSFSVPNYGYTF	TGCGCCAGCAGCTTCTCCGTCCCCAACTATGGCTACACCTTC
NA	NA	TRBV28	TRBJ1-1	CASSSGSLGNTEAFF	TGTGCCAGCAGTTCAGGGTCCCTCGGGAACACTGAAGCTTTCTTT
NA	NA	TRBV19	TRBJ1-5	CASSIGQPYSNQPQHF	TGTGCCAGTAGTATAGGACAGCCTTATAGCAATCAGCCCCAGCATTTT
NA	NA	TRBV9	TRBJ2-2	CASSVVGTTGELFF	TGTGCCAGCAGCGTAGTGGGGACCACCGGGGAGCTGTTTTTT
TRBD1	NA	TRBV10-3	TRBJ1-3	CAISESGTGGDTIYF	TGTGCCATCAGTGAGTCAGGGACAGGCGGAGACACCATATATTTT
NA	NA	TRBV11-3	TRBJ2-7	CASSLEAGRESYEQYF	TGTGCCAGCAGCTTAGAGGCGGGGCGTGAATCCTACGAGCAGTACTTC
NA	once	TRBV9	TRBJ2-7	CASSVRDTNSYEQYF	TGTGCCAGCAGCGTCCGGGACACTAACTCCTACGAGCAGTACTTC
NA	few	TRBV6-5	TRBJ1-1	CASSYSSLGRTEAFF	TGTGCCAGCAGTTACTCGTCGTTGGGGAGGACTGAAGCTTTCTTT
TRBD1	NA	TRBV30	TRBJ1-5	CAWSDDRDQPQHF	TGTGCCTGGAGCGATGACAGGGATCAGCCCCAGCATTTT
TRBD1	NA	TRBV27	TRBJ1-2	CASRPSGGGGSGYTF	TGTGCCAGCAGACCAAGCGGAGGGGGCGGATCGGGCTACACCTTC